This TCR beta chain was recovered during a study of T-cell memory formation after mild COVID-19. MiXCR, applied by TCRdb to the 5' RACE reads, yields one record per CDR3 protein. Of 300,000 to 350,000 distinct CDR3 sequences listed, roughly a fifth are singletons. General study points: Pre-infection memory showed some responding clones, and this suggested that cross-reactive memory joined.

Concerning this clonotype: Its target is unknown.

Looked up from germline, CDR1 is ENHRY and CDR2 is SYGVKD. Germline trimming cut 7 bases from V and 4 bases from J; bases unmatched to any gene: 4. The CDR3 loop spans 13 amino acids. The sequenced sample consisted of PBMCs or a T cell subset sorted from them (not recorded which). The receptor comes from a man between 18 and 35 years old who had mild COVID-19 (a few samples of this study predate the infection). Cell type and time point are not known. V gene TRBV10-3 combines with J gene TRBJ1-5; 7 nucleotides line up with TRBD1. The CDR3 DNA follows: TGTGCCATCAAACCGGGACAGAATCAGCCCCAGCATTTT. Translated, it gives CAIKPGQNQPQHF.